This TCR beta chain is from a study of cytotoxic CD8 clonotypes in ibrutinib-treated CLL. Profiling relied on immunoSEQ multiplex PCR, and the TCRdb table lists in-frame clones only, not all of them. Of 250,000 or so clones in the sample, around 70% are singletons; the top ten hold roughly 15%. This CDR3 spans 13 amino acids. V shed 0 bases and J shed 2 bases, with 4 bases lying between them. Germline V gene lookup returns CDR1 SGHNT and CDR2 YENEEA. The receptor was derived from a human donor with chronic lymphocytic leukemia. The rearrangement joins TRBV11-3 to TRBJ1-1; no clear D gene. Sequencing was performed on PBMCs, taken after 24 months of ibrutinib treatment. CDR3 DNA sequence: TGTGCCAGCAGCTTAGATCGAAACACTGAAGCTTTCTTT. Translating gives CASSLDRNTEAFF.